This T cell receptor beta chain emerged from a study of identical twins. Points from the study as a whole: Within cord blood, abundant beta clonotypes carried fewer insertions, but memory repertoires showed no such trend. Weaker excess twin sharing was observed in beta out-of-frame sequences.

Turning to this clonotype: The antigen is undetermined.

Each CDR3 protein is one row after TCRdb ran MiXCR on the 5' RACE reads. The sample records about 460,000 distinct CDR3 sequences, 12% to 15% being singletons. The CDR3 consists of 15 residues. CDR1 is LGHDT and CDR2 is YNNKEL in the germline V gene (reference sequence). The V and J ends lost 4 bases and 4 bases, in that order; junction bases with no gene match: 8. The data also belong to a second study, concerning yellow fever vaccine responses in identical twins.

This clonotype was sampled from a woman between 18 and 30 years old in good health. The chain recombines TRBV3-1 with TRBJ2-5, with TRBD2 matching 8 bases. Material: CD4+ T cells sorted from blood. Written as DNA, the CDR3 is TGTGCCAGCAGCCTTCTCGGGGGGGCCACAGAGACCCAGTACTTC. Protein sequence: CASSLLGGATETQYF.